This T cell receptor (beta chain) derives from a study of CD8 T cells in ankylosing spondylitis. V lost 1 base and J 6 bases, leaving 8 bases between the germline ends. CDR1 SGDLS and CDR2 YYNGEE come from the germline V gene. The CDR3 spans 13 residues. Note on this clonotype: Its antigen is unknown.

Notes on the study in general: Clones linked to the disease showed a CD8+ phenotype. They occurred at relatively low frequencies in peripheral blood. What appeared characteristic of ankylosing spondylitis blood was a TCR beta motif of fewer than ten highly homologous variants. As reported, disease-linked clones showed significant enrichment in matched ankylosing spondylitis synovial fluid. Certain motif variants had earlier appeared in reactive arthritis synovial fluid and blood.

Libraries of TCR beta came from quantitative 5'-RACE with molecular barcodes. TCRdb re-derived calls from the 5' RACE reads in MiXCR, one entry per CDR3 protein. The sample contains fewer than 650,000 distinct CDR3 sequences, about an eighth of which appear only once. This receptor was identified in a male donor with ankylosing spondylitis. This chain connects TRBV9 to TRBJ2-1, with D possibly TRBD2 on 5 matching bases. The sequenced material came from blood, either unsorted or a sorted T cell fraction (not recorded which). The CDR3 bases are TGTGCCAGCAGCGTATGGGAGCGCAATGAGCAGTTCTTC. Translation gives CASSVWERNEQFF.